This is a list of T cell receptor beta chains from one sample in a study of blood T cell repertoires in COVID-19. Using immunoSEQ multiplex PCR, the repertoire was profiled, and TCRdb retains in-frame clones only, with some absent. This sample has about 93,000 clones, with around 90% found just once. Material for sequencing was peripheral blood. The source is a man aged 60-69 years with COVID-19, enrolled during active disease. The CDR3 runs from the conserved cysteine through the conserved F or W. Each record gives: D gene, V gene, J gene, CDR3 length, clone size, CDR3 protein, CDR3 DNA. D genes are given only for firm matches. Part of the rows lack a size; the others show once, few, many or a class for expanded clones.

d_gene: TRBD2; v_gene: TRBV2; j_gene: TRBJ2-7; len: 19; abundance: NA; CDR3aa: CASSRASGTTLFPTYEQYF; CDR3nt: TGTGCCAGCAGTCGAGCTTCCGGGACTACACTTTTCCCGACCTACGAGCAGTACTTC
d_gene: TRBD1; v_gene: TRBV18; j_gene: TRBJ1-1; len: 17; abundance: NA; CDR3aa: CASSPNRDRTMNTEAFF; CDR3nt: TGTGCCAGCTCACCAAACCGGGACAGGACAATGAACACTGAAGCTTTCTTT
d_gene: NA; v_gene: TRBV7-6; j_gene: TRBJ2-1; len: 17; abundance: NA; CDR3aa: CASSSNSAGLSYNEQFF; CDR3nt: TGTGCCAGCAGCTCCAACTCGGCAGGGCTCTCCTACAATGAGCAGTTCTTC
d_gene: NA; v_gene: TRBV27; j_gene: TRBJ2-2; len: 15; abundance: NA; CDR3aa: CASSFQTGNTGELFF; CDR3nt: TGTGCCAGCAGTTTCCAAACAGGGAACACCGGGGAGCTGTTTTTT
d_gene: TRBD1; v_gene: TRBV6-5; j_gene: TRBJ1-2; len: 15; abundance: NA; CDR3aa: CASSFGTESNYGYTF; CDR3nt: TGTGCCAGCAGTTTCGGGACAGAATCTAACTATGGCTACACCTTC
d_gene: NA; v_gene: TRBV11-2; j_gene: TRBJ1-1; len: 14; abundance: NA; CDR3aa: CASSAAGIDTEAFF; CDR3nt: TGTGCCAGCAGTGCTGCGGGCATTGACACTGAAGCTTTCTTT
d_gene: TRBD2; v_gene: TRBV5-4; j_gene: TRBJ2-7; len: 14; abundance: few; CDR3aa: CASSLSGISYEQYF; CDR3nt: TGTGCCAGCAGCTTGAGCGGGATCTCCTACGAGCAGTACTTC
d_gene: NA; v_gene: TRBV11-2; j_gene: TRBJ2-4; len: 17; abundance: NA; CDR3aa: CASSLALGSRTKNIQYF; CDR3nt: TGTGCCAGCAGCTTAGCCCTCGGGAGCCGTACCAAAAACATTCAGTACTTC
d_gene: NA; v_gene: TRBV6-2/TRBV6-3; j_gene: TRBJ1-2; len: 15; abundance: NA; CDR3aa: CASSSHQGNDYGYTF; CDR3nt: TGTGCCAGCAGTTCCCATCAGGGAAACGACTATGGCTACACCTTC
d_gene: NA; v_gene: TRBV7-8; j_gene: TRBJ1-2; len: 16; abundance: NA; CDR3aa: CASSLGGGRVHYGYTF; CDR3nt: TGTGCCAGCAGCTTAGGGGGCGGTCGGGTACACTATGGCTACACCTTC
d_gene: TRBD1; v_gene: TRBV2; j_gene: TRBJ2-1; len: 16; abundance: few; CDR3aa: CAVLIRGTGLYNEQFF; CDR3nt: TGTGCCGTACTAATCCGAGGGACAGGGCTCTACAATGAGCAGTTCTTC
d_gene: NA; v_gene: TRBV30; j_gene: TRBJ1-1; len: 12; abundance: NA; CDR3aa: CATKGENTEAFF; CDR3nt: TGTGCCACGAAAGGGGAAAACACTGAAGCTTTCTTT